These 32 T cell receptor beta chains were all obtained from the same sample, sequenced in a study of PD-L1 blockade in urothelial cancer. The repertoire was sequenced with immunoSEQ multiplex PCR; TCRdb's copy has only in-frame clones and lacks some. The sample lists fewer than 80,000 clones, around 86% occurring once. Time point of the sample: pretreatment peripheral blood. Sequencing used PBMCs, obtained around atezolizumab (anti-PD-L1) treatment. These receptors came from a man in his sixties or seventies with urothelial cancer.

The rearrangement links TRBV11-2 to TRBJ2-5, with unresolved D. Deletions cut 4 bases from V and 2 bases from J, with 14 bases between. This CDR3 comprises 15 residues. CDR1 SGHAT and CDR2 FQNNGV come from the germline V gene. CDR3 nucleotides: TGTGCCAGCAGCTGGGCCATTGACCCACAAGAGACCCAGTACTTC. This encodes CASSWAIDPQETQYF.

The chain employs TRBV21-1 and TRBJ2-7; the table calls TRBD2, which could not be checked here. TRBV21-1 is annotated as a pseudogene. The length of the CDR3 is 19 residues. The CDR3 coding sequence is TGTGCCAGCAGCAAAGAAGGAGGACTAGCGGGAACACCTGGCTACGAGCAGTACTTC. The encoded protein is CASSKEGGLAGTPGYEQYF.

The chain uses TRBV5-5 and TRBJ2-1; TRBD1 matches at 9 bases. V was clipped by 0 bases and J by 10 bases; unmatched bases: 8. Germline V CDR1 and CDR2: SGHKS, YYEKEE (reference sequence). The CDR3 is made up of 15 amino acids. The CDR3 coding sequence is TGTGCCAGCAGCTTGGCCGGGACAGGGTCCCTCGAGCAGTTCTTC. Translation gives CASSLAGTGSLEQFF.

The chain is built from TRBV11-2 and TRBJ2-2, with TRBD1 identical over 9 bases. Germline V gene lookup returns CDR1 SGHAT and CDR2 FQNNGV. The CDR3 totals 15 residues. Losses at the gene ends were 3 bases for V and 3 bases for J; bases not matched to a gene: 2. For the CDR3, the DNA is TGTGCCAGCAGCTTGCGGACAGGGGACACCGGGGAGCTGTTTTTT. Translated, it gives CASSLRTGDTGELFF. Together with reference TRBV11-2 and TRBJ2-2, the CDR3 gives the full variable domain: EAGVAQSPRYKIIEKRQSVAFWCNPISGHATLYWYQQILGQGPKLLIQFQNNGVVDDSQLPKDRFSAERLKGVDSTLKIQPAKLEDSAVYLCASSLRTGDTGELFFGEGSRLTVL.

V usage is TRBV23-1 and J usage is TRBJ1-5, with D perhaps matching TRBD1 (6 bases). TRBV23-1 is known as an ORF, though its function is uncertain. V gave up 4 bases and J gave up 1 base, with 14 bases separating them. CDR3 length: 16 residues. The CDR3 spells CASSPTTGRSNQPQHF. DNA of the CDR3: TGCGCCAGCAGTCCCACGACAGGCCGGAGCAATCAGCCCCAGCATTTT.

V and J are TRBV6-7 and TRBJ2-3; 8 bases line up with TRBD2. TRBV6-7 is placed among ORFs of uncertain function. The CDR3 covers 15 residues. Trimming cost V 5 bases and J 0 bases; bases outside gene matches: 4. The CDR3 loop reads CASSVLAESTDTQYF. In DNA, the CDR3 is TGTGCCAGCAGTGTACTAGCGGAGAGCACAGATACGCAGTATTTT.

This chain joins TRBV7-2 and TRBJ2-3; 10 positions agree with TRBD2. Trimming took 0 bases from V and 2 from J; bases not matched to a gene: 14. The CDR3 is 20 residues long. CDR1 and CDR2 (germline): SGHTA, FQGNSA. The CDR3 DNA sequence: TGTGCCAGCAGCTTAGCCTCAGGTGGACTAGCGGTACTTGTCACAGATACGCAGTATTTT. Its protein product is CASSLASGGLAVLVTDTQYF. Supplemented by reference TRBV7-2 and TRBJ2-3, the full variable domain reads GAGVSQSPSNKVTEKGKDVELRCDPISGHTALYWYRQSLGQGLEFLIYFQGNSAPDKSGLPSDRFSAERTGGSVSTLTIQRTQQEDSAVYLCASSLASGGLAVLVTDTQYFGPGTRLTVL.

The chain combines TRBV6-1 with TRBJ2-1; the match to TRBD1 covers 7 bases. V lost 6 bases to trimming and J lost 4 bases; unmatched junction nucleotides: 9. Germline CDR1 is MNHNS and CDR2 is SASEGT. CDR3 length: 15 residues. CDR3: CASRRKGAAYNEQFF. CDR3 nucleotides: TGTGCCAGCAGGCGAAAGGGGGCAGCTTACAATGAGCAGTTCTTC.

This clone was observed a few times. V is TRBV19 and J is TRBJ2-3; 8 positions match TRBD2. CDR3 size: 13 residues. Germline V gene data show CDR1 as LNHDA and CDR2 as SQIVND (reference sequence). The V segment lost 5 bases and the J segment 5 bases; nucleotides outside the gene matches: 3. CDR3 loop: CASSLAGGDTQYF. CDR3 DNA: TGTGCCAGTAGTCTGGCGGGAGGAGATACGCAGTATTTT. Full variable domain (rest looked up from reference TRBV19 and TRBJ2-3): DGGITQSPKYLFRKEGQNVTLSCEQNLNHDAMYWYRQDPGQGLRLIYYSQIVNDFQKGDIAEGYSVSREKKESFPLTVTSAQKNPTAFYLCASSLAGGDTQYFGPGTRLTVL.

This clone has ten or more counts. This chain joins TRBV6-6 and TRBJ2-1, with D possibly TRBD1 on 5 matching bases. Germline CDR1 is MNHNY and CDR2 is SVGAGI (reference sequence). V lost 10 bases, J lost 5 bases, and 12 bases lay in between. The length of the CDR3 is 12 residues. The CDR3 coding sequence is TGTGCCACATTACAGGTGAACAATGAGCAGTTCTTC. It yields the protein CATLQVNNEQFF.

This chain uses TRBV10-3 with TRBJ2-2, with 10 bases lining up with TRBD1. This CDR3 comprises 16 residues. V was clipped by 5 bases and J by 4 bases; unmatched bases: 7. Germline V gene data show CDR1 as ENHRY and CDR2 as SYGVKD. CDR3 in amino acids: CAISQRDRGSTGELFF. The CDR3 DNA is TGTGCCATCAGTCAACGGGACAGGGGATCCACCGGGGAGCTGTTTTTT.

The chain uses TRBV4-1 and TRBJ2-3; 9 nucleotides align to TRBD2. The germline V gene encodes CDR1 MGHRA and CDR2 YSYEKL. The trim removed 4 bases at V and 0 bases at J, leaving 5 bases unmatched. The CDR3 sequence is 16 residues long. For the CDR3, the DNA is TGCGCCAGCAGCCCTCCGACTAGCGGAAGCACAGATACGCAGTATTTT. This encodes CASSPPTSGSTDTQYF.

The V gene is TRBV9, the J gene TRBJ2-1; D gene unclear. This CDR3 is 12 amino acids long. CDR1 SGDLS and CDR2 YYNGEE come from the germline V gene. Trimming pared 2 bases from V and 6 bases from J, leaving 6 bases between. CDR3 in DNA: TGTGCCAGCAGCGTCAGCGCCAATGAGCAGTTCTTC. Translated: CASSVSANEQFF. The variable domain in full, with the rest retrieved from reference TRBV9 and TRBJ2-1, is DSGVTQTPKHLITATGQRVTLRCSPRSGDLSVYWYQQSLDQGLQFLIQYYNGEERAKGNILERFSAQQFPDLHSELNLSSLELGDSALYFCASSVSANEQFFGPGTRLTVL.

This clone was found a few times. The chain recombines TRBV18 with TRBJ2-1; 9 bases are a match to TRBD2. This CDR3 spans 15 amino acids. The V gene end was trimmed by 6 bases and the J gene end by 12 bases; junction bases not matched to a gene: 15. In germline, CDR1 is KGHSH, CDR2 LQKENI. DNA of the CDR3: TGTGCCAGCTCCCTCGACCGTCAGCGGGGGGTGGGGCAGTTCTTC. Its protein product is CASSLDRQRGVGQFF.

The chain uses TRBV10-3 and TRBJ1-2; 7 nucleotides agree with TRBD1. Unmatched junction bases numbered 5, after V lost 10 bases and J lost 3 bases. Germline V gene sequence: CDR1 ENHRY, CDR2 SYGVKD. The CDR3 consists of 12 residues. The chain's CDR3 is CASRDSYYGYTF. The DNA of the CDR3 is TGTGCCAGTCGGGACAGCTACTATGGCTACACCTTC.

This clone is a singleton in its sample. V is TRBV6-6 and J is TRBJ2-3; D is uncertain. Germline CDR1 reads MNHNY; CDR2 reads SVGAGI (reference sequence). The CDR3 is 14 amino acids. The germline V and J ends were trimmed by 2 bases and 2 bases, with 8 bases remaining between them. DNA for the CDR3: TGTGCCAGCAGTTACCGTCAAGCCACAGATACGCAGTATTTT. Translation: CASSYRQATDTQYF.

This sequence joins TRBV11-3 and TRBJ2-1; TRBD2 aligns across 11 bases. The trim removed 5 bases at V and 4 bases at J, leaving 7 bases unmatched. The CDR3 loop spans 16 amino acids. Germline loops: CDR1 SGHNT, CDR2 YENEEA. CDR3 protein: CASSQRGLAAYNEQFF. The CDR3 region has the DNA TGTGCCAGCAGCCAGAGGGGACTAGCGGCTTACAATGAGCAGTTCTTC.

The genes are TRBV9 and TRBJ1-1; no firm D call. Germline V CDR1 and CDR2: SGDLS, YYNGEE. The CDR3 has 16 amino acids. V lost 4 bases and J lost 5, with 21 bases in between. This CDR3 is CASSPRGGLVGTEAFF. DNA of the CDR3: TGTGCCAGCAGCCCCCGTGGAGGACTCGTTGGGACTGAAGCTTTCTTT. The complete variable domain, with remaining parts taken from reference TRBV9 and TRBJ1-1, reads DSGVTQTPKHLITATGQRVTLRCSPRSGDLSVYWYQQSLDQGLQFLIQYYNGEERAKGNILERFSAQQFPDLHSELNLSSLELGDSALYFCASSPRGGLVGTEAFFGQGTRLTVV.

The chain recombines TRBV4-1 with TRBJ2-2; tentatively, D is TRBD1 (5 bases). Trimming pared 1 base from V and 7 bases from J, leaving 13 bases between. The CDR3 is made up of 15 amino acids. Germline-derived CDR1 and CDR2 are MGHRA and YSYEKL. CDR3 residues: CASSQGKGAGGELFF. As DNA, the CDR3 is TGCGCCAGCAGCCAAGGAAAAGGGGCAGGCGGGGAGCTGTTTTTT.

The chain joins TRBV6-1 to TRBJ1-4; 9 bases agree with TRBD1. J lost 7 bases, V lost 4 bases, and 4 bases had no gene match. Germline CDR1 and CDR2: MNHNS and SASEGT. The CDR3 has 14 amino acids. Here the CDR3 reads CASSGDREVEKLFF. The CDR3 DNA sequence: TGTGCCAGCAGTGGGGACAGGGAGGTTGAAAAACTGTTTTTT.

This clone occurred a few times. The J gene is TRBJ1-1, the V gene TRBV6-6, with D unresolved. With 6 bases removed from V and 4 bases from J, the gap between germline ends came to 6 bases. This CDR3 spans 11 amino acids. Germline assignment: CDR1 MNHNY and CDR2 SVGAGI (reference sequence). This chain's CDR3 is CASSPFTEAFF. The CDR3 DNA sequence: TGTGCCAGCAGCCCCTTCACTGAAGCTTTCTTT.

V and J are TRBV19 and TRBJ2-3, with TRBD2 as a possible D gene (5 bases). CDR3 length equals 16 residues. CDR1 LNHDA and CDR2 SQIVND come from the germline V gene (reference sequence). Trimming took off 1 base at V and 3 bases at J, with 14 bases between the two ends. CDR3 coding DNA: TGTGCCAGTAGTATAGCTAGCCCGGGATTGACAGATACGCAGTATTTT. This codes for CASSIASPGLTDTQYF.

This clone was seen a few times. The CDR3 loop reads CASKVGDSGNTIYF. The CDR3 DNA sequence: TGTGCCAGCAAAGTCGGAGACTCTGGAAACACCATATATTTT. The chain recombines TRBV6-5 with TRBJ1-3; D gene ambiguous. The CDR3 has 14 residues. V was trimmed by 7 bases and J by 0 bases, leaving 10 bases between them. CDR1 is MNHEY, CDR2 SVGAGI, per germline.

This chain joins TRBV28 and TRBJ1-4; TRBD1 agrees at 7 bases. The CDR3 is made up of 13 amino acids. V trimming: 3 bases; J trimming: 8 bases; junction bases outside the gene matches: 3. Germline CDR1 reads MDHEN; CDR2 reads SYDVKM. The CDR3 nucleotides are TGTGCCAGCAGTTTGGGACAGAGCGAAAAACTGTTTTTT. Protein sequence: CASSLGQSEKLFF.

The chain employs TRBV2 and TRBJ1-2; D is uncertain. V shed 5 bases and J shed 5 bases, with 15 bases lying between them. The CDR3 covers 14 residues. CDR1 is SNHLY, CDR2 FYNNEI, per germline. CDR3 loop: CASSYGRLGYGYTF. The CDR3 DNA sequence: TGTGCCAGCAGTTATGGGAGGTTAGGGTATGGCTACACCTTC.

This sequence joins TRBV18 and TRBJ2-7, with TRBD2 as a possible D gene (6 bases). This CDR3 contains 17 residues. V was cut by 2 bases and J by 4 bases, with 21 bases left in between. Germline V gene data show CDR1 as KGHSH and CDR2 as LQKENI. The CDR3 nucleotides are TGTGCCAGCTCACCAAGGTCCCCCGGGACTCCCCAATACGAGCAGTACTTC. Translation gives CASSPRSPGTPQYEQYF.

The J gene is TRBJ2-7, the V gene TRBV5-1, with TRBD2 matching over 8 bases. The germline CDR1 and CDR2 sequences are SGHRS and YFSETQ. The CDR3 extends over 14 amino acids. Losses at the gene ends were 4 bases for V and 7 bases for J; bases not matched to a gene: 10. CDR3 coding DNA: TGCGCCAGCAGCGAATCTAGCGGGTTCGGAGAGCAGTACTTC. Amino acid sequence: CASSESSGFGEQYF.

Written as DNA, the CDR3 is TGTGCCAGCAGTGATGGGCAGGGTGGGGAGCAGTACTTC. It encodes CASSDGQGGEQYF. This sequence joins TRBV2 and TRBJ2-7, with a tentative D call TRBD1 (5 bases). The CDR3 covers 13 residues. Trimming took off 3 bases at V and 7 bases at J, with 13 bases between the two ends. CDR1 and CDR2 (germline): SNHLY, FYNNEI.

V is TRBV14 and J is TRBJ1-3; no definite D call. This CDR3 is 14 amino acids long. The germline V gene has CDR1 SGHDN and CDR2 FVKESK. V dropped 4 bases and J dropped 8 bases, with 15 bases sitting between them. The CDR3 DNA is TGTGCCAGCAGCCCGGGATTTAATTTACACACCATATATTTT. Translated, it gives CASSPGFNLHTIYF.

The chain links TRBV19 to TRBJ2-1, with a tentative D call TRBD1 (5 bases). The V gene lost 5 bases and the J gene lost 2 bases, with 7 bases spanning the gap. The CDR3 runs to 13 residues. Germline V gene sequence: CDR1 LNHDA, CDR2 SQIVND (reference sequence). The CDR3 region has the DNA TGTGCCAGTAGTCGACAGACCTACAATGAGCAGTTCTTC. It is translated as CASSRQTYNEQFF.

This chain links TRBV6-5 with TRBJ1-2, with 9 bases aligning to TRBD1. With V trimmed by 0 bases and J by 6 bases, 2 bases remained unmatched. CDR3 size: 14 residues. Germline assignment: CDR1 MNHEY and CDR2 SVGAGI. CDR3 region: CASSYSGQGHGYTF. The CDR3 nucleotides read TGTGCCAGCAGTTACTCGGGACAGGGCCATGGCTACACCTTC.

This chain links TRBV19 with TRBJ2-1; 9 bases are shared with TRBD2. Germline CDR1 and CDR2: LNHDA and SQIVND (reference sequence). CDR3 size: 14 residues. Losses at the gene ends were 6 bases for V and 7 bases for J; bases not matched to a gene: 7. CDR3 DNA: TGTGCCAGTAGCAACTCCCTAGCGGGAAATGAGCAGTTCTTC. It codes for CASSNSLAGNEQFF.